The next 7 T cell receptor beta chains were all read from a single sample in a study of blood T cell repertoires in COVID-19. Sequencing used immunoSEQ multiplex PCR; TCRdb keeps in-frame clones, though not all of them. The sample holds 140,000 to 150,000 clones, 65% to 85% seen once. The specimen was peripheral blood. The receptors stem from a woman aged 55-69 years with acute or convalescent COVID-19.

Only one count was recorded for this clone. This rearrangement joins TRBV12-3 or TRBV12-4 to TRBJ2-7; TRBD1 matches at 8 bases. CDR3 size: 13 residues. The V and J ends lost 5 bases and 1 base, in that order; junction bases with no gene match: 1. CDR3 bases: TGTGCCAGCAGTCGGGACAGGTCCTACGAGCAGTACTTC. This codes for CASSRDRSYEQYF.

This chain joins TRBV5-4 and TRBJ1-1, with a tentative D call TRBD1 (6 bases). The length of the CDR3 is 16 residues. Trimming shortened V by 4 bases and J by 1 base, and 17 bases separated the two germline ends. Per the germline V gene, CDR1 is SGHNT and CDR2 is YYREEE (reference sequence). CDR3 coding DNA: TGTGCCAGCAGCCCCCGCGCAGGGGCCCCGAACACTGAAGCTTTCTTT. Protein sequence: CASSPRAGAPNTEAFF.

This chain connects TRBV28 to TRBJ1-1; D is unresolved. Germline V gives CDR1 MDHEN, CDR2 SYDVKM. The CDR3 extends over 15 amino acids. Trimming shortened V by 6 bases and J by 0 bases, and 14 bases separated the two germline ends. CDR3 amino acids: CASRLYRAMNTEAFF. The CDR3 DNA follows: TGTGCCAGCAGATTGTACAGAGCCATGAACACTGAAGCTTTCTTT.

The chain carries TRBV19 and TRBJ2-7; possible D gene TRBD2, 5 bases. Germline CDR1 is LNHDA and CDR2 is SQIVND (reference sequence). This CDR3 has 14 amino acids. V gave up 4 bases and J gave up 0 bases, with 10 bases separating them. CDR3 sequence: CASSRRTASYEQYF. CDR3 sequence (DNA): TGTGCCAGTAGTAGGAGGACGGCCTCCTACGAGCAGTACTTC. Looking up the rest from reference TRBV19 and TRBJ2-7 gives the full variable domain: DGGITQSPKYLFRKEGQNVTLSCEQNLNHDAMYWYRQDPGQGLRLIYYSQIVNDFQKGDIAEGYSVSREKKESFPLTVTSAQKNPTAFYLCASSRRTASYEQYFGPGTRLTVT.

The chain carries TRBV2 and TRBJ1-2; TRBD1 aligns across 8 bases. The germline gives CDR1 SNHLY, CDR2 FYNNEI. The length of the CDR3 is 14 residues. Unmatched junction bases numbered 4, after V lost 2 bases and J lost 5 bases. The CDR3 region has the DNA TGTGCCAGCAGTGAACAGGGACAGGCGTATGGCTACACCTTC. Translation gives CASSEQGQAYGYTF. The complete variable domain, with remaining parts taken from reference TRBV2 and TRBJ1-2, reads EPEVTQTPSHQVTQMGQEVILRCVPISNHLYFYWYRQILGQKVEFLVSFYNNEISEKSEIFDDQFSVERPDGSNFTLKIRSTKLEDSAMYFCASSEQGQAYGYTFGSGTRLTVV.

The chain links TRBV19 to TRBJ1-3; D unclear. The germline CDR1 and CDR2 sequences are LNHDA and SQIVND (reference sequence). The ends were cut back, 0 bases at V and 9 bases at J, with 9 bases in the middle. The CDR3 totals 13 residues. The chain's CDR3 is CASSIDRGSTIYF. CDR3 DNA: TGTGCCAGTAGTATAGATCGGGGTTCCACCATATATTTT.

Concerning this clone: One end of the junction is discordant with germline, which a read error may explain. The V call is TRBV3-1 (or the pseudogene TRBV3-2), the J call TRBJ2-1; D is perhaps TRBD1 (6 bases). From germline, CDR1 is LGHDT and CDR2 YNNKEL (reference sequence). The CDR3 consists of 15 residues. The CDR3 region has the DNA TGTGCCAGCAGGATGATGGCTAGCCGGGACAATGGGCAGTTCTTC. This sequence encodes CASRMMASRDNGQFF.